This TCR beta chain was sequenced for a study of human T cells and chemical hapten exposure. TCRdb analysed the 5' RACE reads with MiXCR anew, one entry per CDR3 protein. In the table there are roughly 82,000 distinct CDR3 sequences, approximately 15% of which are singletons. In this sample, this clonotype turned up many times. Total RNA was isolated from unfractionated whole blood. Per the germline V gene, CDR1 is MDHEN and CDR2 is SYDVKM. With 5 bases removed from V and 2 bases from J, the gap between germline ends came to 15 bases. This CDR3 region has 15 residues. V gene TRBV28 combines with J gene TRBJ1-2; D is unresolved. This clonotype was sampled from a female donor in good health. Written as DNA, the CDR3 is TGTGCCAGCAGTCCTTCCCCACAGCAAAACTATGGCTACACCTTC. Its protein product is CASSPSPQQNYGYTF.